Listed here are 30 T cell receptor beta chains from one sample, sequenced in a study of blood T cell repertoires in COVID-19. Clones were read by immunoSEQ multiplex PCR, and TCRdb kept only the in-frame ones, dropping some. The sample yields 250,000 to 300,000 clones, approximately 86% seen once. Sequencing was done on a sample of peripheral blood. These receptors originate from a woman between 65 and 79 years old with COVID-19, enrolled during active disease.

J is TRBJ1-5 and V is TRBV6-4, with 9 bases matching TRBD1. CDR3 length: 16 amino acids. Looked up from germline, CDR1 is MRHNA and CDR2 is SNTAGT. V gave up 5 bases and J gave up 6 bases; unmatched junction bases: 11. The CDR3 is CASSSYTGGRGQPQHF. CDR3 nucleotides: TGTGCCAGCAGTTCGTATACAGGGGGCCGGGGTCAGCCCCAGCATTTT.

In DNA, the CDR3 is TGTGCCAGCAGCTTGGCTAGGATCCTTGAAGCTTTCTTT. As protein: CASSLARILEAFF. The rearrangement joins TRBV5-8 to TRBJ1-1; D is unclear. The CDR3 has 13 amino acids. CDR1 is SGHTS and CDR2 is YDEGEE in the germline V gene. V was clipped by 0 bases and J by 7 bases, with 10 bases between them.

The chain combines TRBV3-1 (or the pseudogene TRBV3-2) with TRBJ2-7; TRBD2 matches at 7 bases. CDR3 length: 15 amino acids. The J segment lost 3 bases and the V segment lost 0 bases, leaving 5 bases of the junction unmatched. CDR1 and CDR2 (germline): LGHDT, YNNKEL (reference sequence). CDR3 loop: CASSQDSSGFYEQYF. The CDR3 DNA is TGTGCCAGCAGCCAAGATTCTAGCGGATTCTACGAGCAGTACTTC.

This clone was seen just once. The V call is TRBV10-1, the J call TRBJ2-7; 7 bases agree with TRBD1. Germline V gene lookup returns CDR1 WNHNN and CDR2 SYGVQD (reference sequence). This CDR3 spans 15 amino acids. V shed 3 bases and J 2 bases; nucleotides not matched to a gene: 7. CDR3 sequence (DNA): TGCGCCAGCAGTGACGGATCGGGACAGACCTACGAGCAGTACTTC. This encodes CASSDGSGQTYEQYF.

This rearrangement joins TRBV11-2 to TRBJ1-2; possible D gene TRBD1, 5 bases. With 1 base removed from V and 5 bases from J, the gap between germline ends came to 8 bases. Germline V gives CDR1 SGHAT, CDR2 FQNNGV. There are 13 residues in the CDR3. In DNA form, the CDR3 reads TGTGCCAGCAGCTTAGGCAGGGCGTATGGCTACACCTTC. It yields the protein CASSLGRAYGYTF.

This clone was seen only a few times. The genes are TRBV14 and TRBJ1-1; TRBD1 agrees at 9 bases. The J segment lost 8 bases and the V segment lost 2 bases, leaving 9 bases of the junction unmatched. This CDR3 has 15 amino acids. Germline V gene lookup returns CDR1 SGHDN and CDR2 FVKESK. The CDR3 sequence is CASSQQTGGASEAFF. The DNA for the CDR3 is TGTGCCAGCAGCCAACAAACAGGGGGCGCATCCGAAGCTTTCTTT.

This clone showed up just once. The chain links TRBV2 to TRBJ1-1, with a weak D call TRBD1 (6 bases). The CDR3 loop spans 13 amino acids. CDR1 and CDR2 from the germline V gene are SNHLY and FYNNEI. V was clipped by 6 bases and J by 10 bases, with 18 bases between them. The chain's CDR3 is CASSQGLTPRAFF. CDR3 DNA sequence: TGTGCCAGCAGCCAGGGGTTAACCCCCAGAGCTTTCTTT. The full variable domain, its missing parts supplied by reference TRBV2 and TRBJ1-1, is EPEVTQTPSHQVTQMGQEVILRCVPISNHLYFYWYRQILGQKVEFLVSFYNNEISEKSEIFDDQFSVERPDGSNFTLKIRSTKLEDSAMYFCASSQGLTPRAFFGQGTRLTVV.

The chain links TRBV2 to TRBJ1-5; D is uncertain. The CDR3 has 13 amino acids. V was trimmed by 7 bases and J by 0 bases, leaving 7 bases between them. In germline, CDR1 is SNHLY, CDR2 FYNNEI. CDR3 loop: CASIGDSNQPQHF. As DNA, the CDR3 is TGTGCCAGCATTGGAGATAGCAATCAGCCCCAGCATTTT. Full variable domain (outside the CDR3, taken from reference TRBV2 and TRBJ1-5): EPEVTQTPSHQVTQMGQEVILRCVPISNHLYFYWYRQILGQKVEFLVSFYNNEISEKSEIFDDQFSVERPDGSNFTLKIRSTKLEDSAMYFCASIGDSNQPQHFGDGTRLSIL.

This clone was seen a single time. The chain uses TRBV24-1 and TRBJ2-7; 9 bases fit TRBD1. The CDR3 consists of 13 residues. The germline gives CDR1 KGHDR, CDR2 SFDVKD. J lost 7 bases, V lost 4 bases, and 4 bases had no gene match. The CDR3 reads CATSDTGQGEQYF. The CDR3 nucleotides read TGTGCCACCAGTGACACGGGACAGGGAGAGCAGTACTTC.

The J gene is TRBJ2-2, the V gene TRBV28; 7 bases are shared with TRBD1. The CDR3 runs to 16 residues. V shed 5 bases and J 1 base; nucleotides not matched to a gene: 7. Per the germline V gene, CDR1 is MDHEN and CDR2 is SYDVKM. The CDR3: CASSPRAGGNTGELFF. CDR3 DNA sequence: TGTGCCAGCAGTCCCCGGGCAGGGGGGAACACCGGGGAGCTGTTTTTT.

J is TRBJ1-2 and V is TRBV7-2; D may be TRBD1 (5 bases). CDR3 length: 12 amino acids. Germline CDR1 reads SGHTA; CDR2 reads FQGNSA. The ends were cut back, 2 bases at V and 5 bases at J, with 6 bases in the middle. This chain's CDR3 is CASSLSGYGYTF. The CDR3 DNA follows: TGTGCCAGCAGCTTATCAGGGTATGGCTACACCTTC.

The CDR3, as DNA: TGTGCCATCAGTGTTCGGGCGGGGGGTGCAGATACGCAGTATTTT. Amino acids: CAISVRAGGADTQYF. The rearrangement links TRBV10-3 to TRBJ2-3, with 8 bases lining up with TRBD2. Germline V lookup: CDR1 ENHRY, CDR2 SYGVKD. The CDR3 is 15 amino acids. The V segment lost 4 bases and the J segment 4 bases; nucleotides outside the gene matches: 7.

The CDR3 nucleotides are TGCGCCAGCAGCTTGGACAGGGGAAACACTGAAGCTTTCTTT. Encoded protein: CASSLDRGNTEAFF. The chain recombines TRBV5-1 with TRBJ1-1, with 7 bases fitting TRBD1. Germline lookup yields CDR1 SGHRS and CDR2 YFSETQ. The CDR3 is made up of 14 amino acids. V shed 0 bases and J 2 bases; nucleotides not matched to a gene: 1.

The chain is built from TRBV19 and TRBJ2-1; TRBD2 agrees at 10 bases. Germline loops: CDR1 LNHDA, CDR2 SQIVND (reference sequence). The CDR3 runs to 14 residues. With V trimmed by 5 bases and J by 7 bases, 5 bases remained unmatched. CDR3: CASSQAGGPNEQFF. In DNA form, the CDR3 reads TGTGCCAGTAGTCAAGCGGGGGGGCCGAATGAGCAGTTCTTC.

The chain uses TRBV30 and TRBJ1-6; no firm D call. Germline CDR1 reads GTSNPN; CDR2 reads SVGIG (reference sequence). V lost 2 bases and J 0 bases, leaving 8 bases between the germline ends. This CDR3 region has 15 residues. CDR3: CAWSFEFSYNSPLHF. CDR3 in DNA: TGTGCCTGGAGTTTCGAGTTCTCCTATAATTCACCCCTCCACTTT.

CDR3 sequence reads: CATSDQRVGEKLFF. For the CDR3, the DNA is TGTGCCACCAGTGACCAGAGGGTGGGGGAAAAACTGTTTTTT. The chain is built from TRBV24-1 and TRBJ1-4; D remains ambiguous. CDR1 is KGHDR, CDR2 SFDVKD, per germline. The V end lost 4 bases, the J end lost 8 bases, and 13 bases lay between the germline ends. The CDR3 is 14 residues long.

This rearrangement joins TRBV19 to TRBJ1-1, with D unclear. This CDR3 region has 13 residues. The V gene's germline CDR1 is LNHDA and CDR2 SQIVND (reference sequence). The V end was cut by 6 bases, the J end by 5 bases, with 13 bases between. The CDR3 nucleotides are TGTGCCAGTAGACCTCCACTCGGGACTGAAGCTTTCTTT. Translation gives CASRPPLGTEAFF.

The chain recombines TRBV7-9 with TRBJ1-2; possible D gene TRBD1, 5 bases. The CDR3 has 16 amino acids. From germline, CDR1 is SEHNR and CDR2 FQNEAQ (reference sequence). The germline V and J ends were trimmed by 1 base and 7 bases, with 19 bases remaining between them. The chain's CDR3 is CASSLVGRTLPRGYTF. The CDR3 DNA reads TGTGCCAGCAGCTTAGTGGGGCGCACCCTACCCCGTGGCTACACCTTC. The variable domain in full, with the rest retrieved from reference TRBV7-9 and TRBJ1-2, is DTGVSQNPRHKITKRGQNVTFRCDPISEHNRLYWYRQTLGQGPEFLTYFQNEAQLEKSRLLSDRFSAERPKGSFSTLEIQRTEQGDSAMYLCASSLVGRTLPRGYTFGSGTRLTVV.

The gene calls are TRBV5-1 and TRBJ2-2, with D possibly TRBD1 on 5 matching bases. Germline assignment: CDR1 SGHRS and CDR2 YFSETQ. The CDR3 loop spans 15 amino acids. V was cut by 7 bases and J by 1 base, with 14 bases left in between. The CDR3 here is CASAQQAKNTGELFF. The CDR3 bases are TGCGCCAGCGCACAACAGGCCAAGAACACCGGGGAGCTGTTTTTT.

Note on this clone: This CDR3 is also generated by other DNA sequences in the sample. The chain recombines TRBV20-1 with TRBJ1-1; D perhaps matches TRBD1 (5 bases). The CDR3 loop spans 11 amino acids. The V gene lost 6 bases and the J gene lost 5 bases, with 10 bases spanning the gap. CDR1 and CDR2 (germline): DFQATT, SNEGSKA (reference sequence). CDR3 in amino acids: CSAPRQTEAFF. The CDR3 nucleotides are TGCAGTGCCCCCAGACAGACTGAAGCTTTCTTT.

The chain joins TRBV13 to TRBJ1-2; D might be TRBD1 (5 bases). Germline V lookup: CDR1 PRHDT, CDR2 FYEKMQ (reference sequence). This CDR3 spans 16 amino acids. Trimming stripped 4 bases from V and 3 bases from J, with 18 bases between. The CDR3 region has the DNA TGTGCCAGCAGCTCAACCGGACATCTCAGCGACTATGGCTACACCTTC. Translation: CASSSTGHLSDYGYTF.

This chain links TRBV12-3 or TRBV12-4 with TRBJ1-6; D uncertain. Trimming pared 1 base from V and 7 bases from J, leaving 5 bases between. CDR3 length: 13 residues. The chain's CDR3 is CASSLELNSPLHF. CDR3 sequence (DNA): TGTGCCAGCAGTTTAGAGCTAAATTCACCCCTCCACTTT.

The rearrangement joins TRBV27 to TRBJ1-2; unclear D gene. Germline CDR1 reads MNHEY; CDR2 reads SMNVEV (reference sequence). CDR3 length: 14 residues. Trimming removed 3 bases from V and 0 bases from J, with 8 bases in between. CDR3 in amino acids: CASSFLGPNYGYTF. DNA of the CDR3: TGTGCCAGCAGTTTCTTGGGCCCTAACTATGGCTACACCTTC.

The chain combines TRBV6-5 with TRBJ2-7; D is perhaps TRBD2 (6 bases). CDR1 is MNHEY and CDR2 is SVGAGI in the germline V gene. The CDR3 spans 14 residues. V lost 6 bases and J lost 6, with 18 bases in between. The CDR3 protein is CASRGFRDSLEQYF. As DNA, the CDR3 is TGTGCCAGCAGGGGATTCCGGGACTCTCTCGAGCAGTACTTC.

The chain recombines TRBV5-6 with TRBJ2-1, with D possibly matching TRBD1 (5 bases). The CDR3 covers 11 residues. Trimming took 6 bases from V and 15 from J, leaving 16 bases between them. Germline lookup yields CDR1 SGHDT and CDR2 YYEEEE. In nucleotides, the CDR3 is TGTGCCAGCACATATCGACAGTTGTTGTTCTTC. This translates into CASTYRQLLFF.

This clone occurred once. This chain connects TRBV6-2 or TRBV6-3 to TRBJ2-3, with 13 bases lining up with TRBD2. The CDR3 consists of 17 residues. The V gene end was trimmed by 6 bases and the J gene end by 5 bases; junction bases not matched to a gene: 11. Germline assignment: CDR1 MNHEY and CDR2 SVGEGT. The CDR3 region has the DNA TGTGCCAGCAGCCCACTAAAAGGACTAGCGGGGGAAGATACGCAGTATTTT. It is translated as CASSPLKGLAGEDTQYF.

The chain recombines TRBV4-2 with TRBJ2-7, with 10 bases matching TRBD1. V was clipped by 1 base and J by 0 bases; unmatched bases: 6. CDR3 length equals 17 residues. CDR1 is LGHNA, CDR2 YNFKEQ, per germline. This CDR3 is CASSQVTGTGASYEQYF. The CDR3 coding sequence is TGTGCCAGCAGCCAAGTTACTGGGACAGGGGCCTCCTACGAGCAGTACTTC.

The rearrangement uses TRBV24-1 and TRBJ2-4; 9 bases fit TRBD2. CDR1 is KGHDR and CDR2 is SFDVKD in the germline V gene. The CDR3 sequence is 19 residues long. The ends lost 0 bases at V and 1 base at J; junction bases unmatched: 9. Here the CDR3 reads CATSDLPQTSGPAKNIQYF. The CDR3 DNA follows: TGTGCCACCAGTGATTTGCCCCAGACTAGCGGTCCGGCCAAAAACATTCAGTACTTC.

The V gene is TRBV6-1, the J gene TRBJ1-2; D might be TRBD1 (6 bases). V was pared by 0 bases and J by 8 bases, with 13 bases between. CDR1 and CDR2 from the germline V gene are MNHNS and SASEGT. CDR3 length equals 14 residues. CDR3 protein: CASSEADPGEGYTF. CDR3 DNA sequence: TGTGCCAGCAGTGAAGCGGATCCAGGGGAGGGCTACACCTTC.

The V call is TRBV5-4, the J call TRBJ1-1; no clear D gene. The CDR3 has 15 amino acids. CDR1 is SGHNT, CDR2 YYREEE, per germline (reference sequence). V gave up 3 bases and J gave up 0 bases, with 12 bases separating them. CDR3: CASSSPQKVNTEAFF. In DNA form, the CDR3 reads TGTGCCAGCAGCTCGCCACAGAAGGTGAACACTGAAGCTTTCTTT.